The clone carrying this T cell receptor (beta chain) occurred many times. CDR3 length: 17 amino acids. The germline CDR1 and CDR2 sequences are WSHSY and SAAADI. The V and J ends lost 5 bases and 0 bases, in that order; junction bases with no gene match: 8. Blood was sampled at initial diagnosis of hyperthyroidism, prior to onset of any ophthalmopathy symptoms. There were TCR beta CDR3 regions amplified from RNA transcripts. The primer set for the first-round RT-PCR of the TCR CDR3 was HTBI. TCRdb re-analysed the multiplex PCR reads in MiXCR, keeping a single row per CDR3 protein. The sample includes about 580,000 distinct CDR3 sequences, more than 11% seen only once; the top ten take about 5.8%. The data stem from a study of T cells in Graves' hyperthyroidism and ophthalmopathy.

The specimen was blood. The rearrangement joins TRBV10-2 to TRBJ1-2, with 11 bases fitting TRBD1. This TCR derives from a woman in her twenties or thirties with Graves' hyperthyroidism that later progressed to Graves' ophthalmopathy. Here the CDR3 reads CASSPMDRGPSNYGYTF. The CDR3 DNA reads TGCGCCAGCAGTCCCATGGACAGGGGGCCTTCTAACTATGGCTACACCTTC.